The rows below give T cell receptor beta chains drawn from one sample of a study of OX40 agonist ivuxolimab in advanced cancers. The repertoire was sequenced with immunoSEQ multiplex PCR; TCRdb's copy has only in-frame clones and lacks some. The table includes roughly 41,000 clones, about 86% detected once. The sample was CD4+ or CD8+ T cells sorted from blood, taken in a trial of the OX40 agonist ivuxolimab. All receptors come from an adult with an advanced solid tumor such as melanoma, head and neck, liver or kidney cancer. Each CDR3 is given with its conserved first and last residue. D genes are given only for firm matches. Clone size, where shown, is once, few, many, or a class for clones that have expanded.

TRBV6-1	TRBJ2-3	TRBD2	-	CASSEAVGGVTDTQYF	TGTGCCAGCAGTGAAGCCGTCGGGGGGGTAACAGATACGCAGTATTTT
TRBV14	TRBJ1-2	-	-	CASSQERIRGYGYTF	TGTGCCAGCAGCCAAGAGAGGATTCGGGGCTATGGCTACACCTTC
TRBV10-3	TRBJ1-6	-	-	CAISEEKYTLHF	TGTGCCATCAGTGAGGAAAAATATACACTCCACTTT
TRBV2	TRBJ1-3	-	-	CASNRVSGNTIYF	TGTGCCAGCAATAGGGTTTCTGGAAACACCATATATTTT
TRBV2	TRBJ2-4	-	-	CASRGVVGNIQYF	TGTGCCAGCAGGGGCGTGGTTGGAAACATTCAGTACTTC
TRBV9	TRBJ2-5	TRBD2	-	CASSTLAGGPEETQYF	TGTGCCAGCAGTACCCTAGCGGGGGGGCCGGAGGAGACCCAGTACTTC
TRBV6-5	TRBJ2-1	TRBD1	-	CASSRRDRGRNEQFF	TGTGCCAGCAGTCGCCGGGACAGGGGGCGGAATGAGCAGTTCTTC
TRBV6-5	TRBJ2-5	-	-	CASSPPERPQTQYF	TGTGCCAGCAGTCCCCCAGAACGGCCGCAGACCCAGTACTTC
TRBV5-6	TRBJ2-7	-	-	CASSLRAYEQYF	TGTGCCAGCAGCTTGCGGGCTTACGAGCAGTACTTC
TRBV6-5	TRBJ2-7	-	-	CASSEQGTSYEQYF	TGTGCCAGCAGTGAACAGGGAACCTCCTACGAGCAGTACTTC
TRBV4-3	TRBJ2-3	TRBD2	-	CASSHDASGATDTQYF	TGCGCCAGCAGCCACGATGCTAGCGGAGCCACAGATACGCAGTATTTT
TRBV5-4	TRBJ2-5	-	-	CASSSPRRQETQYF	TGTGCCAGCAGCTCACCCCGACGGCAAGAGACCCAGTACTTC
TRBV27	TRBJ1-4	-	-	CASSRTRTTNEKLFF	TGTGCCAGCAGTAGAACTCGAACAACTAATGAAAAACTGTTTTTT
TRBV4-2	TRBJ2-7	-	-	CASSQDHWTETYEQYF	TGTGCCAGCAGCCAAGATCACTGGACTGAAACCTACGAGCAGTACTTC
TRBV19	TRBJ2-2	-	-	CASRLTNTGELFF	TGTGCCAGTAGACTGACAAACACCGGGGAGCTGTTTTTT
TRBV5-6	TRBJ2-5	-	once	CASSLVAGSKEEYF	TGTGCCAGCAGCTTGGTGGCAGGGAGTAAAGAGGAGTACTTC
TRBV7-8	TRBJ2-1	TRBD2	-	CASSLLGGGGGEQFF	TGTGCCAGCAGCTTATTGGGCGGGGGGGGCGGTGAGCAGTTCTTC
TRBV7-3	TRBJ2-3	-	-	CASSHRGGSGHTDTQYF	TGTGCCAGCAGCCACAGGGGGGGTAGCGGGCACACAGATACGCAGTATTTT
TRBV7-2	TRBJ2-3	TRBD1	-	CASSLATGIDTQYF	TGTGCCAGCAGCTTAGCGACAGGGATCGATACGCAGTATTTT
TRBV4-3	TRBJ2-7	-	-	CASSQEPSVYEQYF	TGCGCCAGCAGCCAAGAGCCCAGCGTCTACGAGCAGTACTTC
TRBV5-6	TRBJ2-3	TRBD1	-	CATNSRDRVILDTQYF	TGTGCCACCAATAGCCGGGACAGGGTAATTTTAGATACGCAGTATTTT
TRBV5-1	TRBJ2-7	-	-	CASSLAGGDSYEQYF	TGCGCCAGCAGCTTGGCAGGAGGGGACAGCTACGAGCAGTACTTC
TRBV2	TRBJ1-6	TRBD1	-	CASRGTGGNSPLHF	TGTGCCAGCAGGGGGACAGGGGGGAATTCACCCCTCCACTTT
TRBV18	TRBJ2-1	TRBD1	-	CASSPRTGVEPGVVKQFF	TGTGCCAGCTCTCCGCGGACAGGGGTAGAGCCCGGTGTTGTAAAGCAGTTCTTC
TRBV7-9	TRBJ1-1	-	-	CASSLVGNTEAFF	TGTGCCAGCAGCTTAGTGGGGAACACTGAAGCTTTCTTT
TRBV5-8	TRBJ1-5	-	-	CASSVPQGRGNQPQHF	TGTGCCAGCAGCGTCCCCCAGGGTCGGGGCAATCAGCCCCAGCATTTT
TRBV20-1	TRBJ2-3	-	-	CSAGTDTQYF	TGCAGTGCTGGCACAGATACGCAGTATTTT
TRBV10-1	TRBJ1-2	-	-	CASSEDLLGYTF	TGCGCCAGCAGTGAAGATCTTCTGGGCTACACCTTC
TRBV19	TRBJ1-5	TRBD1	few	CASSRGTGARDNQPQHF	TGTGCCAGTAGTAGGGGGACAGGGGCGAGGGACAATCAGCCCCAGCATTTT